These 17 T cell receptor beta chains share one sample of origin, sequenced in a study of blood T cell repertoires in COVID-19. Profiled with immunoSEQ multiplex PCR; TCRdb holds only in-frame clones, not every one. The table lists some 320,000 clones, approximately 88% of them singletons. The material sequenced was peripheral blood. The receptors derive from a woman in her thirties who had recovered from COVID-19.

This clone was observed a few times. The chain recombines TRBV11-1 with TRBJ1-1, with TRBD1 identical over 8 bases. This CDR3 is built from 13 residues. Germline values: CDR1 SGHAT, CDR2 FQDESV (reference sequence). Trimming removed 6 bases from V and 4 bases from J; junction bases left unmatched: 4. The CDR3 nucleotides are TGTGCCAGCAGGGACAGGGCGAGCACTGAAGCTTTCTTT. Protein product: CASRDRASTEAFF.

This clone was seen just once. This chain joins TRBV6-2 or TRBV6-3 and TRBJ2-4, with TRBD1 matching over 9 bases. Germline V gene data show CDR1 as MNHEY and CDR2 as SVGEGT. The CDR3 spans 17 residues. The V gene end was trimmed by 2 bases and the J gene end by 0 bases; junction bases not matched to a gene: 5. In DNA, the CDR3 is TGTGCCAGCAGTTACGCGACAGGGGGATTAGCCAAAAACATTCAGTACTTC. Protein sequence: CASSYATGGLAKNIQYF.

The rearrangement links TRBV6-5 to TRBJ1-3; D is possibly TRBD1 (6 bases). This CDR3 contains 14 residues. Germline assignment: CDR1 MNHEY and CDR2 SVGAGI. Trimming removed 5 bases from V and 1 base from J, with 9 bases in between. CDR3 in DNA: TGTGCCAGCAGTCAAACAGGGTCTGGAAACACCATATATTTT. Translating gives CASSQTGSGNTIYF.

The V and J genes are TRBV11-2 and TRBJ2-7, with D tentatively TRBD2 (7 bases). The V gene's germline CDR1 is SGHAT and CDR2 FQNNGV. This CDR3 is built from 16 residues. The ends were cut back, 4 bases at V and 3 bases at J, with 19 bases in the middle. The CDR3 DNA reads TGTGCCAGCAGCTCCGGACGGGGGGCGATTCTCTACGAGCAGTACTTC. Amino acids: CASSSGRGAILYEQYF.

This clone was seen a few times. V and J are TRBV2 and TRBJ2-3; D gene unclear. The germline V gene has CDR1 SNHLY and CDR2 FYNNEI. Deletions cut 5 bases from V and 8 bases from J, with 11 bases between. The CDR3 covers 12 residues. For the CDR3, the DNA is TGTGCCAGCAGTTACACCGAGGCTACGCAGTATTTT. It translates to CASSYTEATQYF.

The chain links TRBV27 to TRBJ1-2; possibly TRBD1 for D (5 bases). Germline V gene data show CDR1 as MNHEY and CDR2 as SMNVEV (reference sequence). There are 13 residues in the CDR3. V was trimmed by 10 bases and J by 7 bases, leaving 19 bases between them. CDR3 bases: TGTGCCACCCATTCAGGCGGGGGGTCTGGCTACACCTTC. Its protein product is CATHSGGGSGYTF.

The rearrangement uses TRBV3-1 (or the pseudogene TRBV3-2) and TRBJ1-6, with D possibly TRBD1 on 5 matching bases. This CDR3 contains 14 residues. V shed 4 bases and J shed 7 bases, with 11 bases lying between them. CDR1 and CDR2 (germline): LGHDT, YNNKEL (reference sequence). CDR3 in amino acids: CASSPRGVNSPLHF. CDR3 DNA: TGTGCCAGCAGCCCTCGGGGGGTAAATTCACCCCTCCACTTT.

This clone has just a few counts. The genes are TRBV19 and TRBJ2-2; D not resolved. CDR3 length: 12 residues. Trimming left V 8 bases short and J 6 bases short, with 10 bases between. Germline values: CDR1 LNHDA, CDR2 SQIVND (reference sequence). Here the CDR3 DNA reads TGTGCCAGTTACTACCGCGCCGGGGAGCTGTTTTTT. This codes for CASYYRAGELFF.

CDR3 sequence: CASSLRGTNSPLHF. CDR3 DNA: TGTGCCAGCAGTTTACGCGGGACTAATTCACCCCTCCACTTT. V and J are TRBV27 and TRBJ1-6, with D possibly matching TRBD1 (5 bases). V shed 2 bases and J shed 6 bases, with 8 bases lying between them. The germline V gene encodes CDR1 MNHEY and CDR2 SMNVEV (reference sequence). This CDR3 has 14 residues.

The V and J genes are TRBV7-6 and TRBJ2-7; 8 nucleotides align to TRBD1. There are 19 residues in the CDR3. V lost 3 bases to trimming and J lost 3 bases; unmatched junction nucleotides: 19. Germline CDR1 reads SGHVS; CDR2 reads FNYEAQ. CDR3 protein: CASSFGGSGGHGKDYEQYF. CDR3 nucleotides: TGTGCCAGCAGCTTTGGGGGATCAGGGGGCCACGGGAAGGACTACGAGCAGTACTTC.

The CDR3 loop reads CAWSAGPMGEAFF. As DNA, the CDR3 is TGTGCCTGGAGCGCGGGCCCAATGGGTGAAGCTTTCTTT. This chain connects TRBV30 to TRBJ1-1; D is unclear. CDR3 length: 13 residues. Germline V gene sequence: CDR1 GTSNPN, CDR2 SVGIG (reference sequence). Between the trimmed V and J ends, which lost 3 bases and 7 bases, there was a span of 15 bases.

This chain uses TRBV4-1 with TRBJ1-2; D unresolved. Germline CDR1 and CDR2: MGHRA and YSYEKL. This CDR3 contains 13 residues. Trimming took off 4 bases at V and 4 bases at J, with 10 bases between the two ends. The CDR3 loop reads CASSPDATYGYTF. CDR3 nucleotide sequence: TGCGCCAGCAGCCCAGACGCTACCTATGGCTACACCTTC.

The V call is TRBV19, the J call TRBJ1-5, with D maybe TRBD1 (6 bases). V was shortened by 5 bases and J by 4 bases, with 9 bases between the two germline ends. The CDR3 extends over 13 amino acids. CDR1 is LNHDA and CDR2 is SQIVND in the germline V gene (reference sequence). The CDR3 bases are TGTGCCAGTAGTCCCCAGGGGAATCAGCCCCAGCATTTT. Translation gives CASSPQGNQPQHF.

The genes are TRBV11-2 and TRBJ2-7; maybe TRBD1 (6 bases). Looked up from germline, CDR1 is SGHAT and CDR2 is FQNNGV. CDR3 length: 14 amino acids. With 1 base removed from V and 0 bases from J, the gap between germline ends came to 7 bases. CDR3 nucleotides: TGTGCCAGCAGCTTAGGGACAGCCTCCTACGAGCAGTACTTC. This sequence encodes CASSLGTASYEQYF.

This clone appeared a single time. The chain recombines TRBV7-8 with TRBJ1-4; 8 bases fit TRBD1. Losses at the gene ends were 5 bases for V and 4 bases for J; bases not matched to a gene: 9. The germline V gene has CDR1 SGHVS and CDR2 FQNEAQ. The CDR3 runs 16 residues. The CDR3 reads CASSKGTGPLNEKLFF. The CDR3 nucleotides are TGTGCCAGCAGCAAGGGGACAGGCCCCCTTAATGAAAAACTGTTTTTT.

This sequence joins TRBV11-2 and TRBJ1-2; 9 positions match TRBD1. This CDR3 has 13 residues. V gave up 5 bases and J gave up 2 bases; unmatched junction bases: 0. CDR1 is SGHAT and CDR2 is FQNNGV in the germline V gene. The CDR3: CASSDRGNYGYTF. The CDR3 coding sequence is TGTGCCAGCAGCGACAGGGGGAACTATGGCTACACCTTC.

This chain uses TRBV9 with TRBJ2-3, with 12 bases aligning to TRBD1. Losses at the gene ends were 0 bases for V and 7 bases for J; bases not matched to a gene: 9. Germline loops: CDR1 SGDLS, CDR2 YYNGEE. This CDR3 region has 17 residues. CDR3 DNA sequence: TGTGCCAGCAGCGTAGTCGTGGGGACAGGGGGCGAACATACGCAGTATTTT. Translating gives CASSVVVGTGGEHTQYF.